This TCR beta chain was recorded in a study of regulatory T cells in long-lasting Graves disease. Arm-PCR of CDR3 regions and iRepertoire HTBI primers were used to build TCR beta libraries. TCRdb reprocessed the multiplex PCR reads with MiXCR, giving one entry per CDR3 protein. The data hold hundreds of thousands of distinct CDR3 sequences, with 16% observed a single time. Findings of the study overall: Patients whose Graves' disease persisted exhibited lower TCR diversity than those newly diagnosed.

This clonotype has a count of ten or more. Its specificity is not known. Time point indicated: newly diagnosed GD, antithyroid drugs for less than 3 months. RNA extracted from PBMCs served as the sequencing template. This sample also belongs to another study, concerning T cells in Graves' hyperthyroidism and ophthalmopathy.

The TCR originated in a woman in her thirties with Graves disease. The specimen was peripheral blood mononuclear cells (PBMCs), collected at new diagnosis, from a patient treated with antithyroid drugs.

The CDR3 is CSARDPPKTEAFF. In DNA form, the CDR3 reads TGCAGTGCTAGAGATCCCCCTAAGACTGAAGCTTTCTTT. The chain combines TRBV20-1 with TRBJ1-1; the D is unclear. V dropped 0 bases and J dropped 5 bases, with 10 bases sitting between them. The CDR3 contains 13 residues. Germline V CDR1 and CDR2: DFQATT, SNEGSKA (reference sequence).